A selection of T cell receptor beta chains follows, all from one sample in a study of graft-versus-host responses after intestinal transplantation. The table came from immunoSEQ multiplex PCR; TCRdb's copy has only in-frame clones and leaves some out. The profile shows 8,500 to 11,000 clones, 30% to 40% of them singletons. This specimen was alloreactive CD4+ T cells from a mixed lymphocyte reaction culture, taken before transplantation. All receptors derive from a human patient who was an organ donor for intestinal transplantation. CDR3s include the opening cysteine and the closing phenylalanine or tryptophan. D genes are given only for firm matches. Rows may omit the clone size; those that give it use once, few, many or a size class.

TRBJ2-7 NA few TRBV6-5 CASLRDRTYEQYF TGTGCCAGCCTCCGTGACAGAACCTACGAGCAGTACTTC
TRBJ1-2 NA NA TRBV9 CASTVWHSRKTYGYTF TGTGCCAGCACGGTATGGCACTCAAGAAAGACCTATGGCTACACCTTC
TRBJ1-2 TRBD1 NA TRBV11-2 CASSLVPTGYGYTF TGTGCCAGCAGCTTAGTCCCGACAGGGTATGGCTACACCTTC
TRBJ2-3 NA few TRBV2 CASVRWWGAVTDTQYF TGTGCCAGCGTGAGGTGGTGGGGGGCCGTCACAGATACGCAGTATTTT
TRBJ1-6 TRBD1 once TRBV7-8 CASSLGQVYNSPLHF TGTGCCAGCAGCTTGGGACAGGTCTATAATTCACCCCTCCACTTT
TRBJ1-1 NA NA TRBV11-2 CASSYLRGGPQAFF TGTGCCAGCAGCTACCTTAGGGGAGGGCCCCAAGCTTTCTTT
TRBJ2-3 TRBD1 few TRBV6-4 CASRGQGTDTQYF TGTGCCAGCAGGGGACAGGGCACAGATACGCAGTATTTT
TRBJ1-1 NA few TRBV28 CASSPSGLGADTAAFF TGTGCCAGCAGTCCTTCCGGTCTAGGGGCGGACACTGCGGCTTTCTTT
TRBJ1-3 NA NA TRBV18 CASSPTGNSGNTIYF TGTGCCAGCTCACCAACAGGAAACTCTGGAAACACCATATATTTT
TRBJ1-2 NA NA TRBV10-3 CAISDLGVSGYGYTF TGTGCCATCAGTGATCTGGGGGTATCCGGCTATGGCTACACCTTC
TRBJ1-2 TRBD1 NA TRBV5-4 CASSQGGQGNYGYTF TGCGCCAGCAGCCAAGGGGGACAGGGTAACTATGGCTACACCTTC
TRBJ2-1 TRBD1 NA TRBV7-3 CASSLQGAIYNEQFF TGTGCCAGCAGCTTACAGGGGGCGATCTACAATGAGCAGTTCTTC
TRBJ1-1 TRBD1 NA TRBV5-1 CASSQTPTGSNTEAFF TGCGCCAGCAGCCAGACCCCGACAGGGAGTAACACTGAAGCTTTCTTT
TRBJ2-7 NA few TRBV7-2 CASSLVQGAPYEQYF TGTGCCAGCAGCTTAGTCCAGGGCGCTCCCTACGAGCAGTACTTC
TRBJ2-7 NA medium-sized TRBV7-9 CASSLALVGGTYEQYF TGTGCCAGCAGCTTAGCGCTGGTAGGGGGGACCTACGAGCAGTACTTC
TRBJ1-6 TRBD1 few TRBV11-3 CASSLSDLGQGSPLHF TGTGCCAGCAGCTTATCGGATCTGGGACAGGGTTCACCCCTCCACTTT
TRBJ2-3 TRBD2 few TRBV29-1 CSVDRSGGTTDTQYF TGCAGCGTTGACCGTAGCGGGGGGACGACAGATACGCAGTATTTT
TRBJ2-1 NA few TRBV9 CASSVRDSSNEQFF TGTGCCAGCAGCGTAAGGGACTCAAGCAATGAGCAGTTCTTC
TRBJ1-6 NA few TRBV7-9 CASSLVWVDSGFLNSPLHF TGTGCCAGCAGCTTAGTGTGGGTTGATTCGGGATTCCTTAATTCACCCCTCCACTTT
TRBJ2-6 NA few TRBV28 CASSSGGTGANVLTF TGTGCCAGCAGTTCAGGGGGGACTGGGGCCAACGTCCTGACTTTC
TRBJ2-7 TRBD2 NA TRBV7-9 CASSLDPAGSSYEQYF TGTGCCAGCAGCTTAGATCCAGCGGGATCCTCCTACGAGCAGTACTTC
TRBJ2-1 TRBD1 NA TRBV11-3 CASSLGRQGAGEQFF TGTGCCAGCAGCTTAGGTCGGCAGGGGGCGGGGGAGCAGTTCTTC
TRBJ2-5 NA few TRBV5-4 CASSLGQGWETQYF TGTGCCAGCAGCTTGGGTCAGGGGTGGGAGACCCAGTACTTC
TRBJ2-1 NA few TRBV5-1 CASSYPQGIGNEQFF TGCGCCAGCAGCTACCCGCAGGGGATTGGCAATGAGCAGTTCTTC
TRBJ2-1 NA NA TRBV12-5 CASGLVGFEQFF TGTGCTAGTGGTTTGGTAGGGTTTGAGCAGTTCTTC
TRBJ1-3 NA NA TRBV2 CASSDSGNTIYF TGTGCCAGCAGTGACTCTGGAAACACCATATATTTT
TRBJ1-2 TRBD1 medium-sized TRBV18 CASSLGQGDYGYTF TGTGCCAGCTCACTGGGACAGGGAGACTATGGCTACACCTTC
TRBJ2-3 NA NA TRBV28 CASSLTRSGDTQYF TGTGCCAGCAGTTTAACACGAAGCGGAGATACGCAGTATTTT
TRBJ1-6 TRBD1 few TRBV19 CASTATGDSPLHF TGTGCCAGTACCGCGACAGGGGATTCACCCCTCCACTTT
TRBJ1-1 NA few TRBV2 CASSTHRVSTEAFF TGTGCCAGCAGTACTCACAGGGTATCCACTGAAGCTTTCTTT
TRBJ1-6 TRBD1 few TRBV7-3 CASSLTGGFSPLHF TGTGCCAGCAGCTTGACAGGGGGCTTTTCACCCCTCCACTTT
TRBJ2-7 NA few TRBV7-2 CASSFDISKQYF TGTGCCAGCAGCTTTGACATTTCTAAGCAGTACTTC
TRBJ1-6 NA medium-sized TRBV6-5 CASSYRDHNSPLHF TGTGCCAGCAGTTACCGGGACCATAATTCACCCCTCCACTTT
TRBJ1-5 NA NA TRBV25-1 CASSSGGFVQPQHF TGTGCCAGCAGCTCCGGAGGATTCGTTCAGCCCCAGCATTTT
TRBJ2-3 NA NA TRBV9 CASSVTMSTDTQYF TGTGCCAGCAGCGTGACGATGAGCACAGATACGCAGTATTTT
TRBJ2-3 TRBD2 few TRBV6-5 CASSYSAGGTDTQYF TGTGCCAGCAGTTATTCGGCGGGGGGCACAGATACGCAGTATTTT
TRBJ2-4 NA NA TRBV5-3 CASSLGQKNIQYF TGTGCCAGCAGCTTGGGACAAAAAAACATTCAGTACTTC
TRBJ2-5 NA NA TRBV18 CASSQETQYF TGTGCCAGCTCACAAGAGACCCAGTACTTC
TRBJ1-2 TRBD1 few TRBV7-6 CASSLGGTGSNYGYTF TGTGCCAGCAGCTTGGGAGGGACAGGTTCTAACTATGGCTACACCTTC
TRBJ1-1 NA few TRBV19 CASSSDESNTEAFF TGTGCCAGTAGCAGCGATGAGTCGAACACTGAAGCTTTCTTT
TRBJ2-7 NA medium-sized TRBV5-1 CASSLGGYEQYF TGCGCCAGCAGCTTGGGGGGCTACGAGCAGTACTTC
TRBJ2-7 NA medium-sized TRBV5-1 CASSPPGTPNTRASYEQYF TGCGCCAGCAGCCCACCCGGGACACCAAATACACGAGCCTCCTACGAGCAGTACTTC
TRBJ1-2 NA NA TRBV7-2 CASSLEGLGIFTF TGTGCCAGCAGCTTAGAAGGGTTAGGGATATTCACCTTC
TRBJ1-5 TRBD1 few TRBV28 CASGFARGGNQPQHF TGTGCCAGTGGGTTTGCCAGGGGGGGCAATCAGCCCCAGCATTTT
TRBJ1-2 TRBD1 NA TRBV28 CASSSPPGQGYGYTF TGTGCCAGCAGTTCCCCCCCAGGACAGGGCTATGGCTACACCTTC
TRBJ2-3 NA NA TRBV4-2 CASSQDPRATSTDTQYF TGTGCCAGCAGCCAAGATCCACGGGCTACTAGCACAGATACGCAGTATTTT
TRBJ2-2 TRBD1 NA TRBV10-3 CASQPGQSVRSGELFF TGTGCCTCTCAACCGGGACAGAGCGTGAGGTCCGGGGAGCTGTTTTTT
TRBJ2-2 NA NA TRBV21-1 CASRVGGPNTGELFF TGTGCCAGCAGGGTAGGGGGGCCTAACACCGGGGAGCTGTTTTTT
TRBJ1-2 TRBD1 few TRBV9 CASSAGGYGYTF TGTGCCAGCAGCGCAGGGGGCTATGGCTACACCTTC
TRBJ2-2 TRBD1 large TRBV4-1 CASRTGTNTGELFF TGCGCCAGCAGGACAGGGACGAACACCGGGGAGCTGTTTTTT
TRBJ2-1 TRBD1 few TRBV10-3 CAISLQGSSYNEQFF TGTGCCATCAGTTTACAGGGGAGCTCCTACAATGAGCAGTTCTTC
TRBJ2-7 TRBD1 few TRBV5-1 CASSPRTGGPYEQYF TGCGCCAGCAGCCCACGGACAGGGGGTCCCTACGAGCAGTACTTC
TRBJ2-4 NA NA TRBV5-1 CASSLAGAKNIQYF TGCGCCAGCAGCTTGGCAGGGGCCAAAAACATTCAGTACTTC
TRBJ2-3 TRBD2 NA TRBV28 CASSLTSGGPTSTDTQYF TGTGCCAGCAGTTTGACTAGCGGGGGACCCACTAGCACAGATACGCAGTATTTT